This TCR beta chain derives from a study of shared clonotypes between healthy human individuals. Deep was the level at which the assay was run. In the original workflow: ImmunoSEQ junction-only sequences lacked quality scores, so their filtering differed. TCRdb's table, derived via immunoSEQ multiplex PCR, lists solely in-frame clones and lacks some. V, J and clone size are taken as reported in that table, and D and trimming were inferred from the DNA itself. Among millions of clones listed, about 93% were seen once. Terminally differentiated effector memory CD45RA+ cells were excluded from the naive CD8 cells, which were CD45RO-negative and positively selected for CCR7. The germline V gene has CDR1 SGHRS and CDR2 YFSETQ. The CDR3 runs to 12 residues. V trimming: 0 bases; J trimming: 10 bases; junction bases outside the gene matches: 1. To note about this clone: Other DNA sequences within the sample encode an identical CDR3.

The V and J genes are TRBV5-1 and TRBJ2-1; 7 nucleotides align to TRBD2. This TCR was recovered from a man between 18 and 35 years old in good health. Some clones in this sample may be carry-over from other donors' samples. Sequenced sample: naive CD8+ T cells from PBMCs. CDR3 coding DNA: TGCGCCAGCAGCTTGGCCGGGGGGGAGCAGTTCTTC. It encodes CASSLAGGEQFF.